The 18 T cell receptor beta chains below come from one sample, sequenced in a study of T cell responses to AZD1222 COVID-19 vaccine. Profiling relied on immunoSEQ multiplex PCR, and the TCRdb table lists in-frame clones only, not all of them. The sample lists around 84,000 clones, over 75% occurring once. Sequencing was performed on peripheral blood, taken on day 0 of AZD1222 vaccination. The receptor source for this set is an adult in good health.

The chain uses TRBV5-5 and TRBJ2-2, with TRBD1 matching over 9 bases. J was trimmed by 4 bases and V by 5 bases; bases with no gene match: 12. Per the germline V gene, CDR1 is SGHKS and CDR2 is YYEKEE (reference sequence). This CDR3 comprises 17 residues. The CDR3 sequence: CASSFNRDRVGTGELFF. CDR3 DNA sequence: TGTGCCAGCAGTTTTAACCGGGACAGGGTTGGCACCGGGGAGCTGTTTTTT.

The CDR3 reads CASSRRLSATDTQYF. The CDR3 DNA reads as TGTGCCAGCAGCCGCCGTCTCAGCGCCACAGATACGCAGTATTTT. V is TRBV27 and J is TRBJ2-3; D remains ambiguous. Trimming removed 6 bases at V and 2 bases at J, with 15 bases between. This CDR3 comprises 15 residues. Germline CDR1 MNHEY, CDR2 SMNVEV (reference sequence).

This sequence joins TRBV6-5 and TRBJ2-1; D is unresolved. The CDR3 sequence is 14 residues long. Germline CDR1 MNHEY, CDR2 SVGAGI. V was cut by 2 bases and J by 6 bases, with 11 bases left in between. CDR3: CASSYGFGSNEQFF. The CDR3 nucleotides are TGTGCCAGCAGTTACGGCTTTGGATCCAATGAGCAGTTCTTC.

The V and J genes are TRBV5-1 and TRBJ2-3, with D possibly being TRBD2 (5 bases). Germline V CDR1 and CDR2: SGHRS, YFSETQ. The V gene lost 4 bases and the J gene lost 0 bases, with 21 bases spanning the gap. The CDR3 length is 18 residues. The CDR3 nucleotides read TGCGCCAGCAGCCTTCCAGACTACCTGAGTACTAGCACAGATACGCAGTATTTT. It encodes CASSLPDYLSTSTDTQYF.

The chain couples TRBV7-9 to TRBJ1-3, with D maybe TRBD1 (5 bases). Germline V lookup: CDR1 SEHNR, CDR2 FQNEAQ (reference sequence). Trimming stripped 5 bases from V and 0 bases from J, with 8 bases between. The CDR3 length is 14 residues. The CDR3 DNA is TGTGCCAGCAGCCCAGGGTACTCTGGAAACACCATATATTTT. Translating it yields CASSPGYSGNTIYF.

This clone was picked up one time. V is TRBV11-2 and J is TRBJ2-5; D not certain. The CDR3 extends over 14 amino acids. The V end lost 5 bases, the J end lost 3 bases, and 13 bases lay between the germline ends. Germline CDR1 is SGHAT and CDR2 is FQNNGV. This CDR3 is CASSPMGSEETQYF. For the CDR3, the DNA is TGTGCCAGCAGCCCCATGGGCTCTGAAGAGACCCAGTACTTC.

This clone was found many times. This CDR3 is CASSQDLLVGGGPYEQYF. The CDR3, as DNA: TGCGCCAGCAGCCAGGACCTACTTGTAGGGGGAGGGCCTTACGAGCAGTACTTC. The chain combines TRBV4-1 with TRBJ2-7; D may be TRBD2 (7 bases). Germline V gives CDR1 MGHRA, CDR2 YSYEKL. This CDR3 contains 18 residues. V shed 3 bases and J shed 4 bases, with 25 bases lying between them.

The chain recombines TRBV6-1 with TRBJ1-4, with 7 bases identical to TRBD1. Unmatched junction bases numbered 7, after V lost 0 bases and J lost 6 bases. The germline CDR1 and CDR2 sequences are MNHNS and SASEGT. The CDR3 spans 16 residues. DNA for the CDR3: TGTGCCAGCAGTGAAGCGCTGTACACAGGGGATGAAAAACTGTTTTTT. Translating it yields CASSEALYTGDEKLFF.

This sequence joins TRBV4-3 and TRBJ2-1, with D perhaps TRBD2 (6 bases). V lost 3 bases to trimming and J lost 8 bases, with 11 bases between them. This CDR3 comprises 13 residues. Germline CDR1 reads LGHNA; CDR2 reads YSLEER. The CDR3 coding sequence is TGCGCCAGCAGCCATTCTAGCGAGTATGAGCAGTTCTTC. It encodes CASSHSSEYEQFF.

This chain uses TRBV7-2 with TRBJ2-7; D could derive from TRBD1 or TRBD2 (6 bases each). The CDR3 length is 14 residues. The V and J ends lost 1 base and 4 bases respectively, with 11 bases between them. CDR1 and CDR2 from the germline V gene are SGHTA and FQGNSA. This CDR3 reads CASSLGQGRYEQYF. CDR3 nucleotide sequence: TGTGCCAGCAGCTTAGGGCAGGGGAGGTACGAGCAGTACTTC.

V and J are TRBV19 and TRBJ2-3; D is tentatively TRBD1 or TRBD2 (5 bases each). The germline V gene has CDR1 LNHDA and CDR2 SQIVND (reference sequence). The CDR3 contains 14 residues. The germline V and J ends were trimmed by 4 bases and 0 bases, with 8 bases remaining between them. In DNA form, the CDR3 reads TGTGCCAGTAGTACGGGACCTAGCACAGATACGCAGTATTTT. Translation gives CASSTGPSTDTQYF.

The V call is TRBV7-3, the J call TRBJ2-3, with 13 bases lining up with TRBD2. CDR3 length equals 16 residues. Germline V CDR1 and CDR2: SGHTA, FQGTGA. V dropped 3 bases and J dropped 6; count of bases not matched to a gene: 6. The CDR3 here is CASSLSGTSGMDTQYF. The CDR3 DNA reads as TGTGCCAGCAGCTTGTCCGGGACTAGCGGGATGGATACGCAGTATTTT.

J is TRBJ2-7 and V is TRBV4-1; 11 bases align to TRBD2. This CDR3 has 16 residues. V shed 3 bases, J shed 3 bases, and the junction held 7 bases outside the gene matches. Germline V CDR1 and CDR2: MGHRA, YSYEKL. CDR3 nucleotide sequence: TGCGCCAGCAGCCAGACGCTAGCGGGAGGAGGCTACGAGCAGTACTTC. This sequence encodes CASSQTLAGGGYEQYF.

The V call is TRBV5-1, the J call TRBJ1-2; tentative D call: TRBD1 (6 bases). The CDR3 consists of 15 residues. Germline V lookup: CDR1 SGHRS, CDR2 YFSETQ. The V gene lost 4 bases and the J gene lost 0 bases, with 13 bases spanning the gap. The CDR3 reads CASSPGALPNYGYTF. The CDR3 coding sequence is TGCGCCAGCAGCCCAGGGGCGCTACCTAACTATGGCTACACCTTC.

This clone showed up many times. This chain links TRBV5-1 with TRBJ1-5; the D gene is possibly TRBD1 (6 bases). Trimming shortened V by 2 bases and J by 1 base, and 10 bases separated the two germline ends. The length of the CDR3 is 15 residues. Germline-derived CDR1 and CDR2 are SGHRS and YFSETQ. The CDR3 nucleotides read TGCGCCAGCAGCTTCACAGGGATGAGCAATCAGCCCCAGCATTTT. Encoded protein: CASSFTGMSNQPQHF. Filled out from reference TRBV5-1 and TRBJ1-5, the complete variable domain reads KAGVTQTPRYLIKTRGQQVTLSCSPISGHRSVSWYQQTPGQGLQFLFEYFSETQRNKGNFPGRFSGRQFSNSRSEMNVSTLELGDSALYLCASSFTGMSNQPQHFGDGTRLSIL.

This rearrangement joins TRBV28 to TRBJ1-3, with TRBD1 matching 10 bases. The junction had 7 bases not matched to a gene; V was cut back by 8 bases and J by 3 bases. Germline-derived CDR1 and CDR2 are MDHEN and SYDVKM. The CDR3 is 15 amino acids. CDR3 amino acids: CASSTGGGRGNTIYF. CDR3 coding DNA: TGTGCCAGCTCGACAGGGGGCGGGCGTGGAAACACCATATATTTT.

The chain couples TRBV5-4 to TRBJ2-3; D might be TRBD1 (5 bases). V shed 2 bases and J shed 0 bases, with 10 bases lying between them. The germline V gene has CDR1 SGHNT and CDR2 YYREEE (reference sequence). The CDR3 totals 15 residues. CDR3 amino acids: CASSLGQLSTDTQYF. The CDR3 DNA reads TGTGCCAGCAGCTTAGGACAACTTAGCACAGATACGCAGTATTTT. Filled out from reference TRBV5-4 and TRBJ2-3, the complete variable domain reads ETGVTQSPTHLIKTRGQQVTLRCSSQSGHNTVSWYQQALGQGPQFIFQYYREEENGRGNFPPRFSGLQFPNYSSELNVNALELDDSALYLCASSLGQLSTDTQYFGPGTRLTVL.

The chain is built from TRBV2 and TRBJ2-1, with a tentative D call TRBD1 (6 bases). Per germline, CDR1 SNHLY and CDR2 FYNNEI. The length of the CDR3 is 15 residues. V lost 6 bases, J lost 5 bases, and 17 bases lay in between. The CDR3 DNA follows: TGTGCCAGCAGGGCCATGAGGGGGACGAACAATGAGCAGTTCTTC. This gives the protein CASRAMRGTNNEQFF.